The sequence of this TCR beta chain was determined in a study of human T cells and chemical hapten exposure. Time point indicated: patch test 2, 6 weeks after DPC sensitization. The sample's treatment: therapeutic diphenylcyclopropenone sensitization with weekly scalp DPC. The authors' processing: Samples ranged from roughly 20,000 to 700,000 TCRs, with a median of around 100,000. TCRdb fed the RACE reads into MiXCR, producing one record per CDR3 protein. These V and J calls are TCRdb output, not the study's own analysis. The sample shows over 100,000 distinct CDR3 sequences, roughly a tenth of them seen only once. Germline V lookup: CDR1 MNHEY, CDR2 SVGEGT. This CDR3 has 11 amino acids. As concerns this clonotype: This may stem from a read error, because a much larger clone lies one nucleotide away.

The clonotype was recovered from a middle-aged woman with alopecia areata. Some clones in this sample may be carry-over from other donors' samples. J is TRBJ2-3 and V is TRBV6-2 or TRBV6-3; D is unresolved. Sequencing used whole blood, obtained in connection with sensitization to the hapten diphenylcyclopropenone (DPC). This CDR3 is CASGYPDTQYF. In DNA, the CDR3 is TGTGCCAGCGGTTATCCAGATACGCAGTATTTT.